These 12 T cell receptor beta chains were all obtained from the same sample, sequenced in a study of T cell changes during pregnancy in multiple sclerosis. Assay used: immunoSEQ multiplex PCR; TCRdb lists only in-frame clones, some missing. The table has roughly 70,000 clones, roughly 92% seen once; the top ten hold under 3%. The material was peripheral blood, obtained before pregnancy. Every receptor here comes from a female donor with multiple sclerosis, enrolled in a pregnancy study.

The chain combines TRBV9 with TRBJ2-1; 11 bases fit TRBD2. V was clipped by 4 bases and J by 0 bases; unmatched bases: 21. CDR1 SGDLS and CDR2 YYNGEE come from the germline V gene. The CDR3 covers 22 residues. The CDR3 here is CASSSPTPGLAAWVSSYNEQFF. CDR3 DNA: TGTGCCAGCAGCTCGCCAACCCCGGGACTAGCGGCGTGGGTTTCCTCCTACAATGAGCAGTTCTTC.

V is TRBV10-3 and J is TRBJ2-7; 14 nucleotides align to TRBD2. Germline assignment: CDR1 ENHRY and CDR2 SYGVKD. V gave up 5 bases and J gave up 2 bases; unmatched junction bases: 5. This CDR3 spans 16 amino acids. The chain's CDR3 is CAISMGLAGEPYEQYF. In DNA, the CDR3 is TGTGCCATCAGTATGGGACTAGCGGGAGAGCCCTACGAGCAGTACTTC.

This clone rates as medium-sized. The chain employs TRBV12-5 and TRBJ2-5; weak D call: TRBD1 (5 bases). V gave up 6 bases and J gave up 6 bases, with 14 bases separating them. The CDR3 extends over 13 amino acids. CDR1 is LGHNT and CDR2 is FRNRAP in the germline V gene. This chain's CDR3 is CASGQGVGQTQYF. CDR3 coding DNA: TGTGCTAGTGGGCAAGGGGTCGGACAGACCCAGTACTTC.

V and J are TRBV28 and TRBJ2-1; D may be TRBD2 (6 bases). The CDR3 runs 12 residues. Germline values: CDR1 MDHEN, CDR2 SYDVKM. Trimming pared 5 bases from V and 9 bases from J, leaving 11 bases between. This CDR3 is CASSLTSSEQFF. The CDR3 DNA reads as TGTGCCAGCAGTCTTACTAGCTCTGAGCAGTTCTTC.

V gene TRBV6-4 combines with J gene TRBJ2-1; 8 bases are a match to TRBD2. The CDR3 is 15 amino acids. Germline lookup yields CDR1 MRHNA and CDR2 SNTAGT. Germline trimming cut 3 bases from V and 6 bases from J; bases unmatched to any gene: 7. CDR3 region: CASSDTGGPFNEQFF. The CDR3, as DNA: TGTGCCAGCAGTGATACGGGAGGGCCCTTCAATGAGCAGTTCTTC.

The chain recombines TRBV7-2 with TRBJ1-1; the D is unclear. V gave up 1 base and J gave up 1 base, with 7 bases separating them. The CDR3 extends over 14 amino acids. From germline, CDR1 is SGHTA and CDR2 FQGNSA. CDR3 region: CASSLVMANTEAFF. For the CDR3, the DNA is TGTGCCAGCAGCTTAGTAATGGCGAACACTGAAGCTTTCTTT.

The chain joins TRBV2 to TRBJ1-5, with D perhaps TRBD1 (6 bases). Germline V gives CDR1 SNHLY, CDR2 FYNNEI. Trimming left V 8 bases short and J 1 base short, with 15 bases between. This CDR3 region has 15 residues. DNA of the CDR3: TGTGCCAGCGCCAAAGGGACACCCAGCAATCAGCCCCAGCATTTT. This codes for CASAKGTPSNQPQHF. Drawing the rest from reference TRBV2 and TRBJ1-5, the complete variable domain is EPEVTQTPSHQVTQMGQEVILRCVPISNHLYFYWYRQILGQKVEFLVSFYNNEISEKSEIFDDQFSVERPDGSNFTLKIRSTKLEDSAMYFCASAKGTPSNQPQHFGDGTRLSIL.

J is TRBJ2-2 and V is TRBV5-1, with TRBD2 matching 7 bases. The CDR3 has 16 residues. Germline CDR1 and CDR2: SGHRS and YFSETQ. V was pared by 0 bases and J by 0 bases, with 2 bases of the junction left unmatched. As DNA, the CDR3 is TGCGCCAGCAGCTTGGAGGCGGGAGCGAACACCGGGGAGCTGTTTTTT. Encoded protein: CASSLEAGANTGELFF.

The chain joins TRBV10-1 to TRBJ1-2; maybe TRBD1 (6 bases). This CDR3 spans 16 amino acids. The ends were cut back, 8 bases at V and 2 bases at J, with 21 bases in the middle. Germline-derived CDR1 and CDR2 are WNHNN and SYGVQD (reference sequence). The CDR3 here is CASGSRGGLGNYGYTF. The CDR3 nucleotides read TGCGCCAGCGGGAGCAGGGGCGGGTTGGGGAACTATGGCTACACCTTC.

Relative to its sample, this clone is medium-sized. This chain links TRBV6-1 with TRBJ2-7; the D gene is possibly TRBD2 (5 bases). With 5 bases removed from V and 3 bases from J, the gap between germline ends came to 17 bases. Per germline, CDR1 MNHNS and CDR2 SASEGT. The CDR3 has 15 amino acids. The CDR3 DNA sequence: TGTGCCAGCAGTCAAGAGGACTCCAGCCACTACGAGCAGTACTTC. This codes for CASSQEDSSHYEQYF.

The V and J genes are TRBV19 and TRBJ1-1; tentative D call: TRBD1 (5 bases). Germline V gene data show CDR1 as LNHDA and CDR2 as SQIVND (reference sequence). The CDR3 is made up of 14 amino acids. Trimming pared 8 bases from V and 1 base from J, leaving 14 bases between. Here the CDR3 reads CASQLGTTNTEAFF. The CDR3, as DNA: TGTGCCAGTCAACTTGGGACTACGAACACTGAAGCTTTCTTT.

This chain joins TRBV5-6 and TRBJ1-2; 9 nucleotides match TRBD1. V was pared by 4 bases and J by 3 bases, with 7 bases of the junction left unmatched. Germline values: CDR1 SGHDT, CDR2 YYEEEE. This CDR3 region has 15 residues. CDR3 DNA: TGTGCCAGCAGCCCGTGGGACAGGGTGGACTATGGCTACACCTTC. This encodes CASSPWDRVDYGYTF.